This TCR beta chain comes out of a study of Ad26.COV2.S vaccination and SARS-CoV-2 variants. About the research overall: Among those in the COV1001 Ad26.COV2.S trial arm was the donor. Ad26.COV2.S was injected intramuscularly once or twice, 56 days apart. Whole-study findings and limits: Spike-specific responses of CD8+ and CD4+ T cells were reported to display substantial breadth after vaccination.

TCRdb's copy holds only in-frame clones and misses some; the assay was immunoSEQ multiplex PCR. In the table there are around 400,000 clones, about nine tenths of which are singletons. A remark on this clone: Its specificity is unknown.

Trimming took 5 bases from V and 2 from J, leaving 12 bases between them. Looked up from germline, CDR1 is SEHNR and CDR2 is FQNEAQ (reference sequence). This CDR3 is built from 14 residues. Specified treatment: around 19 received Ad26.COV2.S at low or high dose, single or two shots; about five received placebo; per-sample allocation not given. Day 63 after the first vaccine or placebo injection was the time point for sampling. The chain combines TRBV7-9 with TRBJ1-1; possible D gene TRBD1, 5 bases. The material was peripheral blood, obtained in a trial of Ad26.COV2.S vaccine versus placebo. The receptor comes from a person aged 18 to 65 who received the Ad26.COV2.S COVID-19 vaccine or a placebo. For the CDR3, the DNA is TGTGCCAGCAGCCCGAGGACATTTAACACTGAAGCTTTCTTT. This sequence encodes CASSPRTFNTEAFF.